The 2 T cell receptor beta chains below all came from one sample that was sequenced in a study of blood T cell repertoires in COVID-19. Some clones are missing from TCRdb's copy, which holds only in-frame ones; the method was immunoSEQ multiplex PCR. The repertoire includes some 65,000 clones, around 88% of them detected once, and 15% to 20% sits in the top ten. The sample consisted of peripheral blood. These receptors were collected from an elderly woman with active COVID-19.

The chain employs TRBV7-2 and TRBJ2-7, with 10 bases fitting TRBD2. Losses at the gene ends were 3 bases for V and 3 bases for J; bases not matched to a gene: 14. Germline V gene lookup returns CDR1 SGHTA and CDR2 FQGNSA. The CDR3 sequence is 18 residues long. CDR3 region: CASSFYVAGGRTFYEQYF. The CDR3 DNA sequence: TGTGCCAGCAGCTTTTACGTAGCGGGGGGCCGAACCTTCTACGAGCAGTACTTC.

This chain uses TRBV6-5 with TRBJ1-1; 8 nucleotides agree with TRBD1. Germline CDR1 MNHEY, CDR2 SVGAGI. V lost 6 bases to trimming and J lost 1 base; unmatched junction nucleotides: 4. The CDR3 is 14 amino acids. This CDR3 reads CASRPTGGNTEAFF. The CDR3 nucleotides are TGTGCCAGCAGGCCTACAGGGGGGAACACTGAAGCTTTCTTT.